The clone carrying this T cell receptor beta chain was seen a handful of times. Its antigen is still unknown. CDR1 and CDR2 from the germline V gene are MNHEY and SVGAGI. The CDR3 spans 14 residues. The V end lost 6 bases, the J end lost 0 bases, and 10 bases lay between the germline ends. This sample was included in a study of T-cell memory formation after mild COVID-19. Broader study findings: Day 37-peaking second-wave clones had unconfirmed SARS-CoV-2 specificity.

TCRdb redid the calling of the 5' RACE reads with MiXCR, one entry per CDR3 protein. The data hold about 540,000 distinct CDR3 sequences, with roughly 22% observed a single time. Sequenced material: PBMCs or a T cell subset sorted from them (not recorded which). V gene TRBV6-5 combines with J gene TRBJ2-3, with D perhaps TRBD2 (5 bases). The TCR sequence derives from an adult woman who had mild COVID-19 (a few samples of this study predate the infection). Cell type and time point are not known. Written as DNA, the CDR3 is TGTGCCAGCAGGGTCCCGGGGAGCACAGATACGCAGTATTTT. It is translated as CASRVPGSTDTQYF.